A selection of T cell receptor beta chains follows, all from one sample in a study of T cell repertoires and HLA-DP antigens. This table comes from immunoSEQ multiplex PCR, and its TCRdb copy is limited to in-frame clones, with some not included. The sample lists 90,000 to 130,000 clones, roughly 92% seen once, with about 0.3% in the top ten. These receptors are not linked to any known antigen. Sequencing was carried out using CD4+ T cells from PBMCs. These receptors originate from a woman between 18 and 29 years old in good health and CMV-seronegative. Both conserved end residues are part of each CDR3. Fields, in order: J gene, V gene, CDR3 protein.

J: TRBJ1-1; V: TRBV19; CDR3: CASSIKVQGTEAFF
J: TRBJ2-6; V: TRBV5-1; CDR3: CASSSGSVSGANVLTF
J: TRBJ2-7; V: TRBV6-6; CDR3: CASSYAYEQYF
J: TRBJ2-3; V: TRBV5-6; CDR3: CASSLGGLVDTQYF
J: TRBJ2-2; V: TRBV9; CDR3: CASSVGTNTGELFF
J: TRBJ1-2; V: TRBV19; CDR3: CASRRLLGNYGYTF
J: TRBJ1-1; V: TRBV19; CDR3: CASSITGVNTEAFF
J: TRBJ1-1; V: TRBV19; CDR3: CASSIGARGEDTEAFF
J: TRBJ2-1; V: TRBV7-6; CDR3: CASSLVSGERAYNEQFF
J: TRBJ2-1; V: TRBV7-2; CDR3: CASSPRDRVQFHEQFF
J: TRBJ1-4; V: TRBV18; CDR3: CASSRGSNEKLFF
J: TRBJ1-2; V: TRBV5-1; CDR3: CASSFTGESYGYTF
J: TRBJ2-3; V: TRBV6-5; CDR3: CASSYSNPTDTQYF
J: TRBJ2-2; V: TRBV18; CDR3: CASSLGRSGELFF
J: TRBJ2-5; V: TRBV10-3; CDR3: CAIRAARVGETQYF
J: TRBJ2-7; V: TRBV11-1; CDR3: CASSLSDRGGSYEQYF
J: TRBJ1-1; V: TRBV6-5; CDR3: CASRPGRGKAFF
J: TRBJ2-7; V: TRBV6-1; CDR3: CACNRGFSYEQYF
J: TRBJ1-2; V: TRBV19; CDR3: CASSGRGRTGYTF
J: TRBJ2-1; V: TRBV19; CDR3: CASRRLAGGLGIHEQFF
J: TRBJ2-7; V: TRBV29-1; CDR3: CSVELGGAVAYEQYF
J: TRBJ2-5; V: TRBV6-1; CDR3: CASSGQRQGQETQYF
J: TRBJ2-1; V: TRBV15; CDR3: CATSLRGGGRAGAEQFF
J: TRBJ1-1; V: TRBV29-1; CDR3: CSVGPRLINRLNTEAFF
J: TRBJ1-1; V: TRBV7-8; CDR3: CASSLLGGMNTEAFF
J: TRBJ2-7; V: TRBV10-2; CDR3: CASSRSYEQYF
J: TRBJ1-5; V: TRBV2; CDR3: CASRPRTGDQPQHF
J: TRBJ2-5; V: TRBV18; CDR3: CASSPTLSGSGETQYF
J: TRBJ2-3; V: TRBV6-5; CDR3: CAIQRGFSTDTQYF
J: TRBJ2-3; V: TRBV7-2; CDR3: CASSLISGGPSGDTQYF
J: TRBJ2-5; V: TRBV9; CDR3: CASSLRTGGGETQYF
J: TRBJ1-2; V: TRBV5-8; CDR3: CASSYDRVAGYTF
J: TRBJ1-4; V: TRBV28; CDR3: CASSLSGAYANEKLFF
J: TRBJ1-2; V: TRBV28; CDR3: CASSFTDIVRRGYTF
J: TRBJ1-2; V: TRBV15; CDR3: CATSPPGQGALGGYTF
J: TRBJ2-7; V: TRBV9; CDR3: CASSVAPSGISYEQYF
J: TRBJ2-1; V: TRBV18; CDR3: CASSPTPPAGYNEQFF
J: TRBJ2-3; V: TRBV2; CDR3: CASTPTSRPGTDTQYF
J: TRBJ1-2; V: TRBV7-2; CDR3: CASSFQIAPYGYTF
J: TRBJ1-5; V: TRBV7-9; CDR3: CASSLAGGSNQPQHF
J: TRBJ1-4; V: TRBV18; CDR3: CASSPSVGQGNEKLFF
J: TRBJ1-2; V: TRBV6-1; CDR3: CASSESPPPGYTF
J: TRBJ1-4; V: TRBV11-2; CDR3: CASSSSGLEGLFF
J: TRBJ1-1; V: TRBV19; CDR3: CASNPTVATEAFF
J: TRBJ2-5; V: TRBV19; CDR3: CASSLGSGFRGVETQYF
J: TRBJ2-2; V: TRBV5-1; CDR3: CASSLAWVGRYTGELFF
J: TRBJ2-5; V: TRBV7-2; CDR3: CASSRDFNSQETQYF
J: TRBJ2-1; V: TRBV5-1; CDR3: CASSLAGAYNEQFF